The source of this T cell receptor beta chain is a study of regulatory T cells in long-lasting Graves disease. Time point specified: newly diagnosed GD, antithyroid drugs for less than 3 months. TCR sequences were obtained from RNA taken from PBMCs. Patients with Graves' disease were diagnosed by American Thyroid Association guidelines. Libraries of TCR beta came from iRepertoire HTBI primers plus Arm-PCR of CDR3 regions. In the authors' workflow: The samples included approximately 60 TRBV and approximately 15 TRBJ segments. TCRdb ran MiXCR on the multiplex PCR reads and lists one entry per CDR3 protein. The V and J calls come from TCRdb's annotation, not from the publication. The table shows 420,000 or so distinct CDR3 sequences, with 16% occurring only once. This clonotype occurred many times. As yet, its antigen is unknown. The germline CDR1 and CDR2 sequences are SGHVS and FQNEAQ. The CDR3 has 18 residues. Trimming at V came to 5 bases and at J to 9 bases, leaving 19 bases not matched to a gene.

Findings and limits, study-wide: Persistent Graves' cases showed lower TCR diversity than newly diagnosed cases.

A further study also used this sample, focusing on T cells in Graves' hyperthyroidism and ophthalmopathy.

This rearrangement joins TRBV7-8 to TRBJ2-1; 10 positions agree with TRBD2. The sequence was obtained from a young woman with Graves disease. This specimen consisted of peripheral blood mononuclear cells (PBMCs), obtained at new diagnosis, from a patient treated with antithyroid drugs. Here the CDR3 DNA reads TGTGCCAGCAGCCCAAACCTGTTACCGGGACTAGCGATTGGTGAGCAGTTCTTC. It yields the protein CASSPNLLPGLAIGEQFF.